This T cell receptor beta chain was sequenced during a study of shared clonotypes between healthy human individuals (dated by TCRdb to about 2020). Describing the broader study: The cohort comprised a couple of women and a few men aged 18 to 49 years. Different laboratories and diverse techniques were used to prepare libraries and sequence TCR repertoires, to increase sequencing depth and limit assay-specific biases. For each donor, CD4 naive and CD4 memory were each given three plates, CD8 naive was given two plates, and CD8 memory was given one plate. Between about 0.8 and 9 billion PBMCs per donor were obtained by leukapheresis. The study deeply sequenced blood TCR repertoires of about 5 healthy adults to estimate repertoire size and the extent of clonotype sharing between individuals.

The donors were healthy, HIV-negative adults with no recently reported acute infections or vaccinations. All donors were Caucasian adults living in Nashville, Tennessee, USA. CD4+ T cells were enriched through magnetic negative selection, after which naive cells were positively selected on CD45RA and the remaining negative fraction served as the memory subset. Blood was obtained by leukapheresis, after which PBMCs were separated by Ficoll-Histopaque density gradient centrifugation and cryopreserved in liquid nitrogen vapor phase. Purity and quantity of every magnetically sorted T cell population were checked by analytical flow cytometry. Genomic DNA was isolated from each sorted fraction and quantified by UV absorbance on a Nanodrop 2000c. As for this clone: This receptor's antigen is unknown. The sample holds no much larger clone one base away, and base qualities are not on file.

Using the deep immunoSEQ assay, TCR CDR3 regions were amplified from genomic DNA by multiplex PCR. Extracted genomic DNA from each cell subset was spread evenly across all wells of several immunoSEQ 96-well plates, with each plate serving as a replicate. For sorted subsets, 200 to 250 ng of genomic DNA, equivalent to about 30,000 T cell genomes, went into each replicate PCR. The purified libraries were quantified using a Qubit 3.0 fluorometer, sized with a Bioanalyzer 2100, and then quantified again using the KAPA Library Quantification kit. A separate single-read 150-cycle Illumina NextSeq 550 flow cell was used to sequence each immunoSEQ 96-well plate. From the authors' description of their analysis: Because only junctional sequences without quality scores were contained in the immunoSEQ output, filtering matching that applied to full-length reads could not be performed. To assign V/J genes and CDR3, sequences were annotated using PyIR, a Python wrapper for IgBLAST v1.9, with IMGT germline references. Reads were removed for weak V/J assignments (E-value above 1e-6), missing CDR3, stop codons, out-of-frame junctions, or ambiguous translated residues. V3J clonotypes were defined as sequences sharing an identical inferred V gene, J gene, and CDR3 amino acid sequence. Percentage overlap between repertoires was computed as shared unique clonotypes divided by the size of the smaller repertoire. Repertoire richness was assessed with RTK rarefaction, the Chao1 estimator, and Recon v2.1 estimates of unobserved clonotypes. Generation probabilities were computed with OLGA for all TCRbeta clonotypes obtained by the gDNA method from a handful of donors. Drawn from immuneACCESS, this table holds only the in-frame rearrangements with V and J called that TCRdb kept. Clones are partly lost; checked studies trace under half to an unresolved V gene and leave the rest unexplained. V and J calls and clone size come straight from that table; D and trimming were deduced from the DNA. The sample data list more than 900,000 clones, and roughly 74% of these were observed just once. Roughly 0.57% of the sample is held by the ten biggest clonotypes.

General findings and caveats noted by the study authors: Around 5% of naive CD4, 3.5% of naive CD8, 2.3% of memory CD4, and 0.4% of memory CD8 clonotypes were shared across several donors. Incomplete sequencing was indicated by rarefaction of sorted-subset datasets, despite the large sequencing depth. Estimated clonotype richness was generally larger for naive than for memory subsets. Because the study included a small number of donors, the genetic and exposure-history diversity represented was limited. Pairwise subsampling indicated that sequencing depth was expected to affect the degree of clonotype sharing among donors. Only blood was sampled, and tissue TCR repertoires likely differ from those in blood. Compared with non-shared clonotypes, the clonotypes found in all four sorted-subset donors had higher generation probabilities.

From cysteine to phenylalanine, the CDR3 is 13 amino acids long. Left in the record is the CDR3 DNA by itself, 39 bases read in frame from the first base. The germline V gene (reference sequence) sets CDR1 to MNHNY and CDR2 to SVGAGI. V lost 2 bases and J lost 2 bases; the stretch between them is 4 bases long. The sequenced sample was memory CD4+ T cells from PBMCs. The sample's cell subset or site label is to be understood as: CD45RA-negative fraction. The receptor was isolated from a young man in good health. Some clones in this sample may be carry-over from other donors' samples. The chain is assembled from TRBV6-6 and TRBJ1-5; the D gene assignment is ambiguous. The nucleotides read TGTGCCAGCAGTTACAGGGGCAATCAGCCCCAGCATTTT. Translated, this is CASSYRGNQPQHF.